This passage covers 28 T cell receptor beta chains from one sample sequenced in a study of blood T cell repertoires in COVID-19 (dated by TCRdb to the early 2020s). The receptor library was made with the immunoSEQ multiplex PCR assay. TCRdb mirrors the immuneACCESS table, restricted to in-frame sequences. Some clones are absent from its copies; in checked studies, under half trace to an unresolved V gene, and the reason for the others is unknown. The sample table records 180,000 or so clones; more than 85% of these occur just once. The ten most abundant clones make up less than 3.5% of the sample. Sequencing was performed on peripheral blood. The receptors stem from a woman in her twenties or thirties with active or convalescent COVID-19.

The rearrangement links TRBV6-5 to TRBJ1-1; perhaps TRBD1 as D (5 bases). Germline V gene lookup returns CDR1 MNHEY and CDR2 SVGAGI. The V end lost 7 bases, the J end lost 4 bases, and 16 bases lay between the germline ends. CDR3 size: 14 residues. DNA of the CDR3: TGTGCCAGCACTATCCCCGGGGGGAGCACTGAAGCTTTCTTT. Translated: CASTIPGGSTEAFF.

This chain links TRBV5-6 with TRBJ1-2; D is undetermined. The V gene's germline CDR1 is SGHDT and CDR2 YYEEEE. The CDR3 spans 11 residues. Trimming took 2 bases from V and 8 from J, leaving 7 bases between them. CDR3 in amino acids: CASSFERGYTF. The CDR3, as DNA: TGTGCCAGCAGCTTCGAGCGCGGCTACACCTTC.

CDR3: CASSYSTRGSTYEQYF. CDR3 nucleotides: TGTGCCAGCAGTTACTCTACCAGGGGCTCCACCTACGAGCAGTACTTC. The chain has TRBV6-6 and TRBJ2-7; TRBD1 is a possible D gene (6 bases). Trimming took off 0 bases at V and 2 bases at J, with 14 bases between the two ends. CDR1 MNHNY and CDR2 SVGAGI come from the germline V gene (reference sequence). This CDR3 comprises 16 residues.

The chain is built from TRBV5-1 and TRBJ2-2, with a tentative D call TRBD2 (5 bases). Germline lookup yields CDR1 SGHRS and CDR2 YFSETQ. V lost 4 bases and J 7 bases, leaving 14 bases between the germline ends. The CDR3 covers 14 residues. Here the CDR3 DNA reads TGCGCCAGCAGCCCCACCGAGGGAATCGGGGAGCTGTTTTTT. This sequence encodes CASSPTEGIGELFF.

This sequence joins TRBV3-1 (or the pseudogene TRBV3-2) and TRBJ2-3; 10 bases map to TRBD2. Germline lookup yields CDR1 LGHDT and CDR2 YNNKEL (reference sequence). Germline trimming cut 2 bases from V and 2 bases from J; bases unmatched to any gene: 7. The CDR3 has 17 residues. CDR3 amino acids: CASSQWTSGTSTDTQYF. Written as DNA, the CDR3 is TGTGCCAGCAGCCAATGGACTAGCGGTACCTCCACAGATACGCAGTATTTT.

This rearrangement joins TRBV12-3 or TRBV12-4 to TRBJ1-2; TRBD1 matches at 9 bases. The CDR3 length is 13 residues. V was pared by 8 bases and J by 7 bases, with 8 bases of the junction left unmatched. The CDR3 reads CASRSGQGVGYTF. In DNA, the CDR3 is TGTGCCAGCCGATCGGGACAGGGAGTTGGCTACACCTTC.

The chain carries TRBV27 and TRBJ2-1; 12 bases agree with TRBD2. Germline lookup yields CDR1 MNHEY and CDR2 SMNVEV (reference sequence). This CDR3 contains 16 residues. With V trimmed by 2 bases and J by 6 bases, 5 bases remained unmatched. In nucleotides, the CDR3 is TGTGCCAGCAGTTTACGAGCTAGCGGGGGGGTCAATGAGCAGTTCTTC. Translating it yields CASSLRASGGVNEQFF.

The CDR3 sequence: CASSATGGLGYTF. The DNA for the CDR3 is TGTGCCAGCAGTGCGACAGGGGGGCTGGGCTACACCTTC. The rearrangement links TRBV27 to TRBJ1-2; 9 bases are shared with TRBD1. The CDR3 consists of 13 residues. The J segment lost 8 bases and the V segment lost 5 bases, leaving 6 bases of the junction unmatched. From germline, CDR1 is MNHEY and CDR2 SMNVEV (reference sequence).

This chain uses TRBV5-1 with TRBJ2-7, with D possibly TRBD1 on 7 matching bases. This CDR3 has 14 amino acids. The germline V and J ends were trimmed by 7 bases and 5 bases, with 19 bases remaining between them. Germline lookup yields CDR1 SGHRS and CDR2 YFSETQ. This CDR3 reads CASSPTGRMNEQYF. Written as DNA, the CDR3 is TGCGCCAGCTCGCCGACAGGGAGGATGAACGAGCAGTACTTC.

DNA of the CDR3: TGTGCCAGTAGTATAAGCGTCGGGACAGGGTCCGGCTACACCTTC. This codes for CASSISVGTGSGYTF. The rearrangement uses TRBV19 and TRBJ1-2; TRBD1 aligns across 9 bases. The CDR3 covers 15 residues. From germline, CDR1 is LNHDA and CDR2 SQIVND (reference sequence). V lost 2 bases and J lost 8; bases outside the gene matches: 9.

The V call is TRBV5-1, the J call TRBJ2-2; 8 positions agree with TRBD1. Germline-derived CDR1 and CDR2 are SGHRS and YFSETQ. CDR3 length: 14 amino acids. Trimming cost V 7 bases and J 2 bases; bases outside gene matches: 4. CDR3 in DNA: TGCGCCAGCGGACAGGGCGTAAACACCGGGGAGCTGTTTTTT. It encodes CASGQGVNTGELFF.

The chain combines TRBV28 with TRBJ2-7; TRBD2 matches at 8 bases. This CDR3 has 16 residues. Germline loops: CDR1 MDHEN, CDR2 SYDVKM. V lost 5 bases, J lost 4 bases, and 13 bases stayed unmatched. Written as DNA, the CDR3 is TGTGCCAGCAGTGCCTCCTGGACTAGCAGACCATACGAGCAGTACTTC. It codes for CASSASWTSRPYEQYF.

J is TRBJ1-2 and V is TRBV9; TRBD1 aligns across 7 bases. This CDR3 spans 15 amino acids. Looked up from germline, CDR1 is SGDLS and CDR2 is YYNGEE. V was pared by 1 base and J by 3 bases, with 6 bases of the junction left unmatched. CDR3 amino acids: CASSVYQGVDYGYTF. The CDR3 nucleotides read TGTGCCAGCAGCGTATATCAGGGGGTTGACTATGGCTACACCTTC.

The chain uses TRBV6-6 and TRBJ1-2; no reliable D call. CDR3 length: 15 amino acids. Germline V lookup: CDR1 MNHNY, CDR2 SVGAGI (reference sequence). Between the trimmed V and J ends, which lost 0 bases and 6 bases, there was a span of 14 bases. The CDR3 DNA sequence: TGTGCCAGCAGTTACTCCGGAGGCAAGCAGGATGGCTACACCTTC. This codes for CASSYSGGKQDGYTF.

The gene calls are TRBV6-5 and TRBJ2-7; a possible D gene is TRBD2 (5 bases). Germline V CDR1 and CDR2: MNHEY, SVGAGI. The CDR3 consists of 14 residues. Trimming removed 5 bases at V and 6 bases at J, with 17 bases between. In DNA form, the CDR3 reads TGTGCCAGCAGTCGCGATGGGGAGTACTCCGAGCAGTACTTC. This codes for CASSRDGEYSEQYF.

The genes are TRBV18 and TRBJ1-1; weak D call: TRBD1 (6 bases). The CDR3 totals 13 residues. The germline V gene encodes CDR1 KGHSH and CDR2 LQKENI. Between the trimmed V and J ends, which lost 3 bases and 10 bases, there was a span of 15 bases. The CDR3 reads CASSPNRELAAFF. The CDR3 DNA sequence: TGTGCCAGCTCACCTAACAGGGAGTTGGCAGCTTTCTTT.

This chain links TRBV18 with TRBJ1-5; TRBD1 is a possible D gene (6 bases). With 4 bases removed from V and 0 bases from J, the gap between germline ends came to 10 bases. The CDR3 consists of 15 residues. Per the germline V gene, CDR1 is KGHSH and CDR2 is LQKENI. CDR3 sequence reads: CASSHDRNSNQPQHF. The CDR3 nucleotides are TGTGCCAGCTCACATGACAGGAATAGCAATCAGCCCCAGCATTTT.

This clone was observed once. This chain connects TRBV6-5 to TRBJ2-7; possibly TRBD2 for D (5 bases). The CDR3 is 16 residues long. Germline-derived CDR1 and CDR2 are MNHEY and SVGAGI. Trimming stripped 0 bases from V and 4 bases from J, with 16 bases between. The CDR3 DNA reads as TGTGCCAGCAGTTACTCTTGGTCCCTAGCAGCTTACGAGCAGTACTTC. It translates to CASSYSWSLAAYEQYF.

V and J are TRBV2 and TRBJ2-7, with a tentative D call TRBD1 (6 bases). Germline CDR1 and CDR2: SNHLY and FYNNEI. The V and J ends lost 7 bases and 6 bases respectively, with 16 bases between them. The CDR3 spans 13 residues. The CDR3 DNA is TGTGCCAGCACTAGGGACATTAGTCGCGAGCAGTACTTC. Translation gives CASTRDISREQYF.

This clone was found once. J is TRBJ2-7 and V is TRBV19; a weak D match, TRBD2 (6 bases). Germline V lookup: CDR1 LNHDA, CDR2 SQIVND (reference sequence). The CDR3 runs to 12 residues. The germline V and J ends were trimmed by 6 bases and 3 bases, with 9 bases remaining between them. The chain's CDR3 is CASREGNYEQYF. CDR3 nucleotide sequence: TGTGCCAGTAGGGAGGGGAACTACGAGCAGTACTTC.

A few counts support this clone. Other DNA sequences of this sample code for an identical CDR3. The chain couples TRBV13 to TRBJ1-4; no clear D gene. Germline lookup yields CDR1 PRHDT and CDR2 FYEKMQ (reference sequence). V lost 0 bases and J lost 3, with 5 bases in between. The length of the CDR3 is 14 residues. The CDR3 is CASSLGRANEKLFF. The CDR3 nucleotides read TGTGCCAGCAGCTTAGGCCGTGCTAATGAAAAACTGTTTTTT.

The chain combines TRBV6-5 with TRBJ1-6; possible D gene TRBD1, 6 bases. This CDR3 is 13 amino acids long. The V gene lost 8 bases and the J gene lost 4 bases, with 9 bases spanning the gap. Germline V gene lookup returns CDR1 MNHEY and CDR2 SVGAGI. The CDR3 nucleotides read TGTGCCAGCTTCAGGGGTTATAATTCACCCCTCCACTTT. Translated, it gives CASFRGYNSPLHF.

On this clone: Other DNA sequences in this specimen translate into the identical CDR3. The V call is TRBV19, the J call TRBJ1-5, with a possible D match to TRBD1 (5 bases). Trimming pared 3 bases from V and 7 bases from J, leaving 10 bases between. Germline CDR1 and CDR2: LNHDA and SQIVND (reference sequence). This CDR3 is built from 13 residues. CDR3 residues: CASSIQGVQPQHF. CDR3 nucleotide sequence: TGTGCCAGTAGTATTCAGGGCGTACAGCCCCAGCATTTT.

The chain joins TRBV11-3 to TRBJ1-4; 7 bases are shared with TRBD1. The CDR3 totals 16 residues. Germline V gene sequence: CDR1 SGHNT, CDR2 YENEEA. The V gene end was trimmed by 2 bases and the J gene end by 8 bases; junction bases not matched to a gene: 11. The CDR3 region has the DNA TGTGCCAGCAGCTTATCGGTGGTGACAGGGAGCGAAAAACTGTTTTTT. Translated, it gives CASSLSVVTGSEKLFF.

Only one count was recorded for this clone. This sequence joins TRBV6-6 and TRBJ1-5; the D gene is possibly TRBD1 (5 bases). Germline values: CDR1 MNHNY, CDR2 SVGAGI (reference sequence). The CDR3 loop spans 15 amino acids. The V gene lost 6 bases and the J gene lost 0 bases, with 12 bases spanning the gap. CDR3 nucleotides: TGTGCCAGCAGATTAGGAGGGGATAGCAATCAGCCCCAGCATTTT. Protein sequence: CASRLGGDSNQPQHF.

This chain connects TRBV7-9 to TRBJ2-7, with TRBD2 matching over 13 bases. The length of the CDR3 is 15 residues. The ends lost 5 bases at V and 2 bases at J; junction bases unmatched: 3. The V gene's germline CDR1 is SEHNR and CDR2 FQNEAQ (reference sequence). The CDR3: CASSRTSGRPYEQYF. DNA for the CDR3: TGTGCCAGCAGCCGGACTAGCGGGAGACCCTACGAGCAGTACTTC.

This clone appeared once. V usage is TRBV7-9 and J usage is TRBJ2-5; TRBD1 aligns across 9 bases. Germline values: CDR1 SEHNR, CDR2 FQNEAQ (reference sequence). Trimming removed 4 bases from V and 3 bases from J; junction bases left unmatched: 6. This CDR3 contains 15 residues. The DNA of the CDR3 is TGTGCCAGCAGCTCAGACGACAGGGGGAAAGAGACCCAGTACTTC. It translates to CASSSDDRGKETQYF.

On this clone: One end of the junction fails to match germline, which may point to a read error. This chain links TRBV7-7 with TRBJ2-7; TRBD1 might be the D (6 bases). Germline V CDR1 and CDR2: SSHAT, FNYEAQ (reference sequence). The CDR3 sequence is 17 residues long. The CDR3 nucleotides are TGTGCTAGCAGCTTGAATATTAATCCCCGGGACACCTACGAGCAGTACTTC. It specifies CASSLNINPRDTYEQYF.